The rows below give T cell receptor beta chains drawn from one sample of a study of cytomegalovirus exposure and HLA in healthy donors. Assay used: immunoSEQ multiplex PCR; TCRdb lists only in-frame clones, some missing. The table records approximately 97,000 clones, roughly 80% of them present only once. The sequencing input was PBMCs. The receptors shown here come from a man between 35 and 55 years old in good health and CMV-seronegative. CDR3s include the opening cysteine and the closing phenylalanine or tryptophan. A D gene is named only where the DNA matches it firmly. The size field is filled for only some rows; it gives once, few, many or a size class.

>TRBV7-9|TRBD2|TRBJ2-1|NA
CASSLVVRLAGYNEQFF
TGTGCCAGCAGCTTAGTGGTCCGGTTAGCGGGGTACAATGAGCAGTTCTTC
>TRBV11-2|TRBD2|TRBJ2-5|once
CASSSPSGGQETQYF
TGTGCCAGCAGCTCCCCTAGCGGGGGCCAAGAGACCCAGTACTTC
>TRBV5-6|TRBD1|TRBJ2-5|NA
CASSLTGEETQYF
TGTGCCAGCAGCTTGACAGGGGAAGAGACCCAGTACTTC
>TRBV5-1|TRBD1|TRBJ1-2|NA
CASSASGTVYGYTF
TGCGCCAGCAGCGCGTCCGGGACAGTTTATGGCTACACCTTC
>TRBV7-8|NA|TRBJ1-5|NA
CASSIRGRNQPQHF
TGTGCCAGCAGCATCAGGGGCCGAAATCAGCCCCAGCATTTT
>TRBV29-1|NA|TRBJ1-1|NA
CSVEGFGREGRTEAFF
TGCAGCGTTGAAGGCTTCGGGCGGGAGGGGCGCACTGAAGCTTTCTTT
>TRBV9|NA|TRBJ2-1|NA
CASSLRPESRRNEQFF
TGTGCCAGCAGCTTAAGACCAGAATCGAGGAGGAATGAGCAGTTCTTC
>TRBV5-1|TRBD2|TRBJ2-3|NA
CASSRPKRRGASTDTQYF
TGCGCCAGCAGCAGACCTAAACGGCGGGGGGCTAGCACAGATACGCAGTATTTT
>TRBV7-8|NA|TRBJ2-3|NA
CASSLRTDFSTDTQYF
TGTGCCAGCAGCTTACGGACAGACTTTAGCACAGATACGCAGTATTTT
>TRBV2|NA|TRBJ1-6|NA
CASRASDSTYSPLHF
TGTGCCAGCAGGGCCAGCGACAGTACTTATTCACCCCTCCACTTT
>TRBV6-1|NA|TRBJ2-7|once
CASSEARGTTHEQYF
TGTGCCAGCAGTGAAGCGAGGGGGACCACCCACGAGCAGTACTTC
>TRBV19|NA|TRBJ2-1|NA
CASSTRGQERYNEQFF
TGTGCCAGTAGTACTCGAGGACAAGAGCGCTACAATGAGCAGTTCTTC
>TRBV27|TRBD2|TRBJ2-4|NA
CASSSGLAGVVEYF
TGTGCCAGCAGCTCGGGACTAGCGGGGGTTGTGGAGTACTTC
>TRBV9|NA|TRBJ1-1|NA
CASSVARGGTEAFF
TGTGCCAGCAGCGTAGCTAGGGGGGGCACTGAAGCTTTCTTT
>TRBV5-1|NA|TRBJ2-2|NA
CASSLAGLVNTGELFF
TGCGCCAGCAGCTTGGCGGGACTCGTTAACACCGGGGAGCTGTTTTTT
>TRBV7-3|NA|TRBJ2-3|NA
CASSEGGSTDTQYF
TGTGCCAGCAGCGAAGGGGGAAGCACAGATACGCAGTATTTT
>TRBV4-2|TRBD1|TRBJ1-1|NA
CASSKSGTDNTEAFF
TGTGCCAGCAGTAAATCTGGGACAGACAACACTGAAGCTTTCTTT
>TRBV4-3|NA|TRBJ1-4|few
CASSQEGVGVREKLFF
TGCGCCAGCAGCCAAGAAGGGGTGGGTGTTCGGGAAAAACTGTTTTTT
>TRBV7-9|TRBD2|TRBJ2-1|NA
CASSLEASGVPYNEQFF
TGTGCCAGCAGCTTAGAGGCTAGCGGGGTTCCCTACAATGAGCAGTTCTTC
>TRBV5-8|TRBD1|TRBJ2-7|once
CASSLDRGRWYEQYF
TGTGCCAGCAGCCTGGACAGGGGGCGATGGTACGAGCAGTACTTC
>TRBV9|TRBD1|TRBJ1-3|few
CASSVGTGGSSGNTIYF
TGTGCCAGCAGCGTGGGGACAGGGGGGTCCTCTGGAAACACCATATATTTT
>TRBV29-1|NA|TRBJ1-1|NA
CSVEEQGNTEAFF
TGCAGCGTTGAAGAACAGGGTAACACTGAAGCTTTCTTT
>TRBV19|NA|TRBJ1-2|NA
CASSPSGGDYGYTF
TGTGCCAGTAGCCCGAGCGGGGGTGACTATGGCTACACCTTC
>TRBV9|NA|TRBJ1-3|NA
CASSVDRRGSGNTIYF
TGTGCCAGCAGCGTAGACCGTAGAGGCTCTGGAAACACCATATATTTT
>TRBV5-4|TRBD2|TRBJ2-3|NA
CASSSGLAGEIDTQYF
TGTGCCAGCAGCAGCGGACTAGCGGGGGAAATAGATACGCAGTATTTT
>TRBV4-1|NA|TRBJ1-2|few
CASSQDMGGYGYTF
TGCGCCAGCAGCCAAGATATGGGAGGCTATGGCTACACCTTC
>TRBV9|TRBD2|TRBJ2-3|NA
CASSARLAGDLYTQYF
TGTGCCAGCAGCGCCAGACTAGCGGGTGATCTTTATACGCAGTATTTT
>TRBV7-9|NA|TRBJ1-1|NA
CASSLRDTEAFF
TGTGCCAGCAGCTTACGGGACACTGAAGCTTTCTTT